The next 7 T cell receptor beta chains were all read from a single sample in a study of OX40 agonist ivuxolimab in advanced cancers. Library creation used the immunoSEQ multiplex PCR assay. Held by TCRdb, this immuneACCESS table contains in-frame sequences only and omits some clones. Under half of the omission traces to an unresolved V gene where checked; the cause of the rest is unknown. The sample table shows about 73,000 clones, and about 92% are seen once. Together, the top ten hold 8.5% to 10% of the sample. The source material was CD4+ or CD8+ T cells sorted from blood, sampled in a trial of the OX40 agonist ivuxolimab. These receptors were obtained from an adult with an advanced solid tumor such as melanoma, head and neck, liver or kidney cancer.

The chain couples TRBV10-3 to TRBJ2-7; 9 positions agree with TRBD1. The CDR3 loop spans 14 amino acids. CDR1 is ENHRY and CDR2 is SYGVKD in the germline V gene. The V and J ends lost 3 bases and 7 bases, in that order; junction bases with no gene match: 7. DNA of the CDR3: TGTGCCATCAGTGAACAGGGGGCATGGGTGGAGCAGTACTTC. Protein product: CAISEQGAWVEQYF.

The CDR3 protein is CASSVGEYNQPQHF. DNA for the CDR3: TGTGCCAGCAGCGTAGGGGAATACAATCAGCCCCAGCATTTT. The chain links TRBV9 to TRBJ1-5; D call uncertain. From germline, CDR1 is SGDLS and CDR2 YYNGEE. The CDR3 is made up of 14 amino acids. Trimming removed 0 bases from V and 3 bases from J, with 7 bases in between.

Here the CDR3 DNA reads TGTGCCAGCAGCTTAGGATTTACAGGGACTGGTCATGGAGCTTTCTTT. Its protein is CASSLGFTGTGHGAFF. The chain joins TRBV7-9 to TRBJ1-1; the D gene is possibly TRBD1 (6 bases). V was pared by 1 base and J by 10 bases, with 22 bases between. The V gene's germline CDR1 is SEHNR and CDR2 FQNEAQ (reference sequence). The CDR3 runs 16 residues.

This chain links TRBV5-1 with TRBJ2-7; 9 nucleotides align to TRBD2. The V gene's germline CDR1 is SGHRS and CDR2 YFSETQ. The trim removed 9 bases at V and 7 bases at J, leaving 17 bases unmatched. The CDR3 length is 15 residues. The CDR3 bases are TGCGCCACAGCAGGGGGAGCGGGGGGCCCCAAGGAGCAGTACTTC. This translates into CATAGGAGGPKEQYF.

This clone appeared a few times. The V gene is TRBV7-3, the J gene TRBJ2-1, with D possibly matching TRBD2 (6 bases). Germline V gene lookup returns CDR1 SGHTA and CDR2 FQGTGA. V was cut by 4 bases and J by 3 bases, with 16 bases left in between. CDR3 length: 16 residues. CDR3 loop: CASSWGRSGDYNEQFF. The CDR3 bases are TGTGCCAGCAGCTGGGGTCGTTCGGGAGACTACAATGAGCAGTTCTTC.

The chain has TRBV30 and TRBJ2-3; D is unclear. This CDR3 is 15 amino acids long. V was cut by 0 bases and J by 2 bases, with 12 bases left in between. CDR1 and CDR2 from the germline V gene are GTSNPN and SVGIG (reference sequence). The CDR3 sequence is CAWSVGSNPTDTQYF. CDR3 in DNA: TGTGCCTGGAGTGTTGGTAGCAACCCCACAGATACGCAGTATTTT.

The chain combines TRBV4-1 with TRBJ2-7, with D possibly TRBD2 on 6 matching bases. The CDR3 is 14 amino acids. Germline V gives CDR1 MGHRA, CDR2 YSYEKL. V lost 2 bases and J lost 2, with 10 bases in between. The DNA of the CDR3 is TGCGCCAGCAGCCAAACGGGGGTGGCCTACGAGCAGTACTTC. Residues: CASSQTGVAYEQYF.